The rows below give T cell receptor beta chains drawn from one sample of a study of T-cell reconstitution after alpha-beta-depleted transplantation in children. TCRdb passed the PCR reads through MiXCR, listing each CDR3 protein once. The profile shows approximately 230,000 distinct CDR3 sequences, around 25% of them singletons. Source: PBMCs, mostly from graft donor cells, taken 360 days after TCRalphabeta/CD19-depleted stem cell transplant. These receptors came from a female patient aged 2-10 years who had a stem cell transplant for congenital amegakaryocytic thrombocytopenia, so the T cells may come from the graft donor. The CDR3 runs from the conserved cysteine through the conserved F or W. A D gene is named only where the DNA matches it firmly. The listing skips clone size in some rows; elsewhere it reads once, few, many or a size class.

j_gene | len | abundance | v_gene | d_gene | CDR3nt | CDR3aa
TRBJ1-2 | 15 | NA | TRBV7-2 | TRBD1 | TGTGCCAGCAGCCAAAAAACAGGGGGCGACTATGGCTACACCTTC | CASSQKTGGDYGYTF
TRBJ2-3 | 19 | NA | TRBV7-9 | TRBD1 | TGTGCCAGCAGCCCCTCGGGACAGGGTTTTGTTGCCCCCACAGATACGCAGTATTTT | CASSPSGQGFVAPTDTQYF
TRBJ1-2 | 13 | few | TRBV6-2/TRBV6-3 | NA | TGTGCCAGCAGTTACAGGGGCATATATGGCTACACCTTC | CASSYRGIYGYTF
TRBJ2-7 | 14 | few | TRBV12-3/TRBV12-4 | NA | TGTGCCAGCAGTTTAAGGGCAGGTCTCTACGAGCAGTACTTC | CASSLRAGLYEQYF
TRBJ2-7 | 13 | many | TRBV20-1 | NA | TGCAGTGCCGTGGACTCGTCATATCACGAGCAGTACTTC | CSAVDSSYHEQYF
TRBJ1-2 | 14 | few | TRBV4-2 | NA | TGTGCCAGCAGCCAAGATCACCGGGGAACGGGCTACACCTTC | CASSQDHRGTGYTF
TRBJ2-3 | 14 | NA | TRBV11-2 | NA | TGTGCCAGCAGCTTTGACCGAAGCACAGATACGCAGTATTTT | CASSFDRSTDTQYF
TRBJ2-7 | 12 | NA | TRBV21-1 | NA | TGTGCCAGCAGCGCTAGCTCCTACGAGCAGTACTTC | CASSASSYEQYF
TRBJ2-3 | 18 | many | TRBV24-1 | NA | TGTGCCACCAGTGACCCGGACAGCGCCTTAGGGTTAACAGATACGCAGTATTTT | CATSDPDSALGLTDTQYF
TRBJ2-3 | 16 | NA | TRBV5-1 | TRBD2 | TGCGCCAGCAGCTTGGTCGGCGGGGGGAACACAGATACGCAGTATTTT | CASSLVGGGNTDTQYF
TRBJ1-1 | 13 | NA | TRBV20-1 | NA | TGCAGTGCAACGGGTCGTTTGAACACTGAAGCTTTCTTT | CSATGRLNTEAFF
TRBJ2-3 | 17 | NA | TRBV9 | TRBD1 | TGTGCCAGCAGCGTGGCCTCTACAGGGGGCGTCGCAGATACGCAGTATTTT | CASSVASTGGVADTQYF
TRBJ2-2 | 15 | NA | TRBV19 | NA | TGTGCCAGTACCCTCGACAGGTGGGGTACCGGGGAGCTGTTTTTT | CASTLDRWGTGELFF
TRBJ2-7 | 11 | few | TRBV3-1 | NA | TGTGCCAGCAGCCAAGAATACGAGCAGTACTTC | CASSQEYEQYF
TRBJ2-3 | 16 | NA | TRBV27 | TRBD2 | TGTGCCAGCAGTATCGTAGCGGGGATAAGCACAGATACGCAGTATTTT | CASSIVAGISTDTQYF
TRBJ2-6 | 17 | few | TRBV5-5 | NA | TGTGCCAGCAGCTTGGTTCTGGGGAGCTCTGGGGCCAACGTCCTGACTTTC | CASSLVLGSSGANVLTF
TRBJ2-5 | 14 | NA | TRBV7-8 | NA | TGTGCCAGCAGCTTAGACAGGGGAGGGGAGACCCAGTACTTC | CASSLDRGGETQYF
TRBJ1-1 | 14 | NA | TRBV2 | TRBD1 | TGTGCCAGCAGTCGAGACAGGGGGCCCACTGAAGCTTTCTTT | CASSRDRGPTEAFF
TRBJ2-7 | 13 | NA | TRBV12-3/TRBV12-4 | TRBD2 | TGTGCCAGCAATAGCGGGGGACACTACGAGCAGTACTTC | CASNSGGHYEQYF
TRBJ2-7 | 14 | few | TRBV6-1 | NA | TGTGCCAGCAGTGTCTCCGGGACGGTCTACGAGCAGTACTTC | CASSVSGTVYEQYF
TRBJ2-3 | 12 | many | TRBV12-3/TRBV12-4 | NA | TGTGCCAGCAGTTTAATAGGAGATACGCAGTATTTT | CASSLIGDTQYF
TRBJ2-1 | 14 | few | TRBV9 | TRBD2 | TGTGCCAGCAGCCCCGCGGGGGGCTACGGTGAGCAGTTCTTC | CASSPAGGYGEQFF
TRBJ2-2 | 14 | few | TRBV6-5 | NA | TGTGCCAGCAGTTACTCGTACGGAGGCGGGGAGCTGTTTTTT | CASSYSYGGGELFF
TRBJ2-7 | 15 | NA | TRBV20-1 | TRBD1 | TGCAGTGCTAGAGATCAGACAGGGACCTCAGACGAGCAGTACTTC | CSARDQTGTSDEQYF
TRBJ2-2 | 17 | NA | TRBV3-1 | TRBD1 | TGTGCCAGCAGCCATTCCTTCCGAGGGGGCGCCACCGGGGAGCTGTTTTTT | CASSHSFRGGATGELFF
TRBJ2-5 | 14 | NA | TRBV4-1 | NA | TGCGCCAGCAGCCAAGATAGGGGGGGGGCTACCCAGTACTTC | CASSQDRGGATQYF
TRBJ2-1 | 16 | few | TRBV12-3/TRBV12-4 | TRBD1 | TGTGCCAGCAGCCAACCGGGACAGGGCTCCTACAATGAGCAGTTCTTC | CASSQPGQGSYNEQFF
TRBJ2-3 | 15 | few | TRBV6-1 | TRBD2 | TGTGCCAGCAGTCTCGCGGGAGGGGTCACAGATACGCAGTATTTT | CASSLAGGVTDTQYF
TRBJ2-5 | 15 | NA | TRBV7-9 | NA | TGTGCCAGCAGCTTACCAGACACAGGGCAAGAGACCCAGTACTTC | CASSLPDTGQETQYF
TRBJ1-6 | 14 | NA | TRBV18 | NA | TGTGCCAGCTCACCGAGACCGAACGGGGCACCCCTCCACTTT | CASSPRPNGAPLHF
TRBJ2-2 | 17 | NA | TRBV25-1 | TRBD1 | TGTGCCAGCAGTGTAGGGGGACAGGGACCGAACACCGGGGAGCTGTTTTTT | CASSVGGQGPNTGELFF
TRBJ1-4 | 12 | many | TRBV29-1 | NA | TGCAGCGTTGGTGGCCTAAATGAAAAACTGTTTTTT | CSVGGLNEKLFF
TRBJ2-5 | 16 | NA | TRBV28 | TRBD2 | TGTGCCAGCAGTTGGACTAGCGGGAGTCCCGGGGAGACCCAGTACTTC | CASSWTSGSPGETQYF
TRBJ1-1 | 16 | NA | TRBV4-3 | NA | TGCGCCAGCAGCCAAGATCGCGGGCTCTGGGTCACTGAAGCTTTCTTT | CASSQDRGLWVTEAFF
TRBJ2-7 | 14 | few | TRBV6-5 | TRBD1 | TGTGCCAGCAGTTCGGACAGGGCCCAGGACGAGCAGTACTTC | CASSSDRAQDEQYF
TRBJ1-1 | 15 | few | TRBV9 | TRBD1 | TGTGCCAGCAGCGGACCGGGACAGGGATACACTGAAGCTTTCTTT | CASSGPGQGYTEAFF
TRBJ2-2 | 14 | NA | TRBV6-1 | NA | TGTGCCAGCACCAGCGGCCCGAACACCGGGGAGCTGTTTTTT | CASTSGPNTGELFF
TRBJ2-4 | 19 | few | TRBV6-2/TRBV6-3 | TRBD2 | TGTGCCAGCAGTTACGCTTCGTCCCTAGCGGCTGTAGCCAAAAACATTCAGTACTTC | CASSYASSLAAVAKNIQYF
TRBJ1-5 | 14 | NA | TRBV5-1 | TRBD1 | TGCGCCAGCAGCCCGACAGGGAAGGATCAGCCCCAGCATTTT | CASSPTGKDQPQHF
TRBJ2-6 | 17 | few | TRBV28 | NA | TGTGCCAGCAGTTTCGGGACGGTGTTTCTCGGGGCCAACGTCCTGACTTTC | CASSFGTVFLGANVLTF
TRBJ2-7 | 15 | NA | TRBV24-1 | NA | TGTGCCACCAGTGACATAAGCGGCGCCCCCGGCGAGCAGTACTTC | CATSDISGAPGEQYF
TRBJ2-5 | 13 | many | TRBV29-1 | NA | TGCAGCGTTGGCGGCAGGGGGGGACAGACCCAGTACTTC | CSVGGRGGQTQYF
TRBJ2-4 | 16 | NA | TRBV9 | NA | TGTGCCAGCAGCGTAGACTCCGAGGGGGGCAATAGCATTCAGTACTTC | CASSVDSEGGNSIQYF
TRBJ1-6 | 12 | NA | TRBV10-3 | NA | TGTGCCATCAGGGACAGTTTGTCACCCCTCCACTTT | CAIRDSLSPLHF
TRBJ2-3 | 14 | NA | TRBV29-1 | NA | TGCAGCGTTGAAAGCGGGCTTAGCACAGATACGCAGTATTTT | CSVESGLSTDTQYF
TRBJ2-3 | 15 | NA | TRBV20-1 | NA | TGCAGTGTTAGCAGGCAGGTCATTGGCACAGATACGCAGTATTTT | CSVSRQVIGTDTQYF
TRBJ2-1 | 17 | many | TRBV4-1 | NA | TGCGCCAGCAGCCGAAACCCGGACACCAGCTCCTACAATGAGCAGTTCTTC | CASSRNPDTSSYNEQFF
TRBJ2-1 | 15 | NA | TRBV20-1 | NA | TGCAGTGCTCCGACATCAACAGGGTACCAGGATGAGCAGTTCTTC | CSAPTSTGYQDEQFF
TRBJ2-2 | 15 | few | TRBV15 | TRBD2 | TGTGCCACCAGCAGCACGGGAGGGTTCACCGGGGAGCTGTTTTTT | CATSSTGGFTGELFF
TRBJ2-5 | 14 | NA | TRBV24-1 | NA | TGTGCCACCAGTGACCCGACGGTACAAGAGACCCAGTACTTC | CATSDPTVQETQYF
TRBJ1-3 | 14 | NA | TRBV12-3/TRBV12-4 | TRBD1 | TGTGCCAGCAGCCGAGCAGGGGGTGGAAACACCATATATTTT | CASSRAGGGNTIYF
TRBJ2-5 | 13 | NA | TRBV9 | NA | TGTGCCAGCAGCGTAACTAGCAAGGAGACCCAGTACTTC | CASSVTSKETQYF
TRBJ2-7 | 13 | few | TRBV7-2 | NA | TGTGCCAGCAGCCTACTGGGGTGGAACGAGCAGTACTTC | CASSLLGWNEQYF
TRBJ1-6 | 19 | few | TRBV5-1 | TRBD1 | TGCGCCAGCAGCTTATGGAGGGGACAGGCCGGCCGGGGGGATTCACCCCTCCACTTT | CASSLWRGQAGRGDSPLHF
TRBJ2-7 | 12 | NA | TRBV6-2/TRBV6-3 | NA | TGTGCCAGCAGGGACAGCTTCTACGAGCAGTACTTC | CASRDSFYEQYF
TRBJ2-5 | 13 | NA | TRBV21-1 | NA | TGTGCCAGCAGCATAACTACCAAAGAGACCCAGTACTTC | CASSITTKETQYF